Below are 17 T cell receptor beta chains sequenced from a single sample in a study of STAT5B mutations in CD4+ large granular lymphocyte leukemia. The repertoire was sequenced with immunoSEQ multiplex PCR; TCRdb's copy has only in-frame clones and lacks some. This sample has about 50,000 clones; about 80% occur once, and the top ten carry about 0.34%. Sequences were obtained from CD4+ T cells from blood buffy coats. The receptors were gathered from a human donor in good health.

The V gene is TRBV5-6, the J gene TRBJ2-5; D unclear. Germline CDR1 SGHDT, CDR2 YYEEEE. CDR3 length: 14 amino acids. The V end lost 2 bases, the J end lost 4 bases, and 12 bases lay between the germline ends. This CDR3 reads CASSFAAARETQYF. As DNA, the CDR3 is TGTGCCAGCAGCTTCGCGGCAGCCCGAGAGACCCAGTACTTC.

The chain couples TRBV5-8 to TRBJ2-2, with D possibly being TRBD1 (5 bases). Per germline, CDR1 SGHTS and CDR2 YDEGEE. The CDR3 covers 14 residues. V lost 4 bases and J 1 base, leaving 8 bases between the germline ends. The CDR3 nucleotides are TGTGCCAGCAGCAGAACAGGGAACACCGGGGAGCTGTTTTTT. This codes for CASSRTGNTGELFF.

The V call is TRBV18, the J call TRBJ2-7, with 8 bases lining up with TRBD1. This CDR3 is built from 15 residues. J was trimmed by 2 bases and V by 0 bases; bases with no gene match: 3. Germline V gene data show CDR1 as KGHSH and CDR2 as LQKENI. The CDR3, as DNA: TGTGCCAGCTCACCACCGCAGGGGGCGACCTACGAGCAGTACTTC. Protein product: CASSPPQGATYEQYF.

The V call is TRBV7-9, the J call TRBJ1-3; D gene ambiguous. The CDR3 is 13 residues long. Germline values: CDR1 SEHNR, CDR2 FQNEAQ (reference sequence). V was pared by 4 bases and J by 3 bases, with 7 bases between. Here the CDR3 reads CASSSPGGNTIYF. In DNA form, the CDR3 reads TGTGCCAGCAGCTCCCCGGGTGGAAACACCATATATTTT. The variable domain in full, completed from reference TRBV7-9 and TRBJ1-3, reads DTGVSQNPRHKITKRGQNVTFRCDPISEHNRLYWYRQTLGQGPEFLTYFQNEAQLEKSRLLSDRFSAERPKGSFSTLEIQRTEQGDSAMYLCASSSPGGNTIYFGEGSWLTVV.

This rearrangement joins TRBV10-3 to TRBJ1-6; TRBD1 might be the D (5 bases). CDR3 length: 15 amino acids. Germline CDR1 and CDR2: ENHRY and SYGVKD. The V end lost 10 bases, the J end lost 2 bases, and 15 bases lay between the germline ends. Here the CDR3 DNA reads TGTGCCACCGGACAATCTGAGGCCTATAATTCACCCCTCCACTTT. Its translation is CATGQSEAYNSPLHF.

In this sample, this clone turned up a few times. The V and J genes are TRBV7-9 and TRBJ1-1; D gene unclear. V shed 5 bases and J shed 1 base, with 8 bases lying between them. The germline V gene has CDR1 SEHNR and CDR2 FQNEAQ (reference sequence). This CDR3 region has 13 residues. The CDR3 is CASSLDANTEAFF. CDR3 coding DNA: TGTGCCAGCAGCCTAGACGCGAACACTGAAGCTTTCTTT.

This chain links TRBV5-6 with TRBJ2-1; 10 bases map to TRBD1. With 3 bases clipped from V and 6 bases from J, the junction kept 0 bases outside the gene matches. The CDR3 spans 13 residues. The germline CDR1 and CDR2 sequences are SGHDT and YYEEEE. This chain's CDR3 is CASSWTGGNEQFF. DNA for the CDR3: TGTGCCAGCAGCTGGACAGGGGGCAATGAGCAGTTCTTC.

The CDR3 loop reads CASSFLAGVETQYF. The CDR3 bases are TGTGCCAGCAGCTTCTTAGCGGGGGTAGAGACCCAGTACTTC. The V and J genes are TRBV5-5 and TRBJ2-5, with TRBD2 matching 9 bases. CDR1 and CDR2 (germline): SGHKS, YYEKEE (reference sequence). The CDR3 runs to 14 residues. V lost 2 bases and J lost 4; bases outside the gene matches: 3. The variable domain in full, completed from reference TRBV5-5 and TRBJ2-5, reads DAGVTQSPTHLIKTRGQQVTLRCSPISGHKSVSWYQQVLGQGPQFIFQYYEKEERGRGNFPDRFSARQFPNYSSELNVNALLLGDSALYLCASSFLAGVETQYFGPGTRLLVL.

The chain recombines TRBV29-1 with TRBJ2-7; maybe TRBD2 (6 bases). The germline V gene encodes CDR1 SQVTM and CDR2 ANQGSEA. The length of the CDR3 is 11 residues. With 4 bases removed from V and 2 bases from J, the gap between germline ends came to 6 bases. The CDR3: CSVGRAYEQYF. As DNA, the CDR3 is TGCAGCGTTGGGAGGGCCTACGAGCAGTACTTC.

CDR3 DNA sequence: TGTGCCAGCAGCGGGCGGACAGAGACCCAGTACTTC. Translated, it gives CASSGRTETQYF. The chain is built from TRBV9 and TRBJ2-5; D not certain. From germline, CDR1 is SGDLS and CDR2 YYNGEE. The V end was cut by 3 bases, the J end by 4 bases, with 7 bases between. The CDR3 length is 12 residues.

CDR3 coding DNA: TGTGCCAGCAGCCAGTCAACCGGGGAGCTGTTTTTT. The encoded protein is CASSQSTGELFF. The rearrangement joins TRBV5-4 to TRBJ2-2, with D unclear. Germline V gene sequence: CDR1 SGHNT, CDR2 YYREEE (reference sequence). Trimming pared 4 bases from V and 5 bases from J, leaving 6 bases between. This CDR3 spans 12 amino acids.

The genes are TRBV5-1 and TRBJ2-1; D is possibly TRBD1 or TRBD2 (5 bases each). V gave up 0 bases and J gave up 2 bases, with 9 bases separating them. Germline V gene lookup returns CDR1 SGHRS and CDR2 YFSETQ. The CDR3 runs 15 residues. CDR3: CASSLDGDAYNEQFF. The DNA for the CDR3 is TGCGCCAGCAGCTTGGATGGGGACGCCTACAATGAGCAGTTCTTC.

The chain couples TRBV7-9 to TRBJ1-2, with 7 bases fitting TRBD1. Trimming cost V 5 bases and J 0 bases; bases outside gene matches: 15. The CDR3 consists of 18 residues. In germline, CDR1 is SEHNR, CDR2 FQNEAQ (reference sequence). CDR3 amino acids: CASSRLMDRKNSNYGYTF. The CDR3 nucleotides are TGTGCCAGCAGCCGCCTTATGGACAGGAAAAACTCTAACTATGGCTACACCTTC.

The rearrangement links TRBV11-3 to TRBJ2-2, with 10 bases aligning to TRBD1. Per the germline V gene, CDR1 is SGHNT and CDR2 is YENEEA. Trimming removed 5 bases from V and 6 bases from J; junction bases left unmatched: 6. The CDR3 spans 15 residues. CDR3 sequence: CASSLQGQGAGELFF. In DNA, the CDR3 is TGTGCCAGCAGCCTACAAGGACAGGGGGCCGGGGAGCTGTTTTTT.

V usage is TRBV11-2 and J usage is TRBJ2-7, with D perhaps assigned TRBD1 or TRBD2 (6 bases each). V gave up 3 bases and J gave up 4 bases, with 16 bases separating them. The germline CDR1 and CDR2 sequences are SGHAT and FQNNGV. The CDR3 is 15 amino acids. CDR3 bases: TGTGCCAGCAGCTTTATGAGGGGGGTCACATACGAGCAGTACTTC. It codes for CASSFMRGVTYEQYF.

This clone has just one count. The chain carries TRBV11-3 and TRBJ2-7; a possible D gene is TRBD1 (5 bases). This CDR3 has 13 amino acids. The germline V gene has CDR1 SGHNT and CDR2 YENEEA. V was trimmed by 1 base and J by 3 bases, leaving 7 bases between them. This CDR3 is CASSLVGVYEQYF. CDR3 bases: TGTGCCAGCAGCTTAGTAGGGGTCTACGAGCAGTACTTC. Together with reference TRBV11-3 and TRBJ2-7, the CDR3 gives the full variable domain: EAGVVQSPRYKIIEKKQPVAFWCNPISGHNTLYWYLQNLGQGPELLIRYENEEAVDDSQLPKDRFSAERLKGVDSTLKIQPAELGDSAVYLCASSLVGVYEQYFGPGTRLTVT.

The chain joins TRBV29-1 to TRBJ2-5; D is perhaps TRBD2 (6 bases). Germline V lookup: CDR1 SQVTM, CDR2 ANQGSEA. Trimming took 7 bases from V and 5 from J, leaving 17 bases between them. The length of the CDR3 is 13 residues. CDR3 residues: CSAESGAGETQYF. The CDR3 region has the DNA TGCAGCGCCGAGTCGGGAGCAGGGGAGACCCAGTACTTC.